This is a list of T cell receptor beta chains from one sample in a study of blood T cell repertoires in COVID-19. The method was immunoSEQ multiplex PCR; TCRdb's version includes in-frame clones alone and lacks a portion of them. The data show tens of thousands of clones, 65% to 90% seen once. Sequenced sample: peripheral blood. The receptors were sampled from a man aged 80 or over with acute or convalescent COVID-19. CDR3s include the opening cysteine and the closing phenylalanine or tryptophan. A D gene is named only where the DNA matches it firmly. The listing skips clone size in some rows; elsewhere it reads once, few, many or a size class.

abundance	d_gene	v_gene	j_gene	CDR3aa	CDR3nt
NA	NA	TRBV13	TRBJ1-1	CAFKDRAKMNTEAFF	TGTGCCTTTAAGGACAGAGCTAAGATGAACACTGAAGCTTTCTTT
NA	NA	TRBV19	TRBJ2-7	CASSIESNAAEQYF	TGTGCCAGTAGTATAGAAAGTAATGCGGCCGAGCAGTACTTC
NA	TRBD1	TRBV27	TRBJ1-2	CASSSPGQGSYGYTF	TGTGCCAGCAGCTCCCCTGGACAGGGTTCCTATGGCTACACCTTC
once	TRBD2	TRBV18	TRBJ2-1	CASSPGLAGRNEQFF	TGTGCCAGCTCACCAGGCCTAGCGGGGAGGAATGAGCAGTTCTTC
few	TRBD2	TRBV6-5	TRBJ2-7	CASSSIEAGSYEQYF	TGTGCCAGCAGTTCAATCGAAGCGGGATCCTACGAGCAGTACTTC
NA	NA	TRBV5-1	TRBJ1-2	CASSPTTGNYGYTF	TGCGCCAGCAGCCCCACAACAGGGAACTATGGCTACACCTTC
NA	NA	TRBV18	TRBJ2-5	CASSRTAQETQYF	TGTGCCAGCTCCCGGACAGCACAAGAGACCCAGTACTTC
NA	NA	TRBV5-5	TRBJ1-6	CASSTPEGRSPLHF	TGTGCCAGCAGCACCCCGGAGGGACGCTCACCCCTCCACTTT
NA	NA	TRBV5-6	TRBJ1-6	CASSLVSTVDNSPLHF	TGTGCCAGCAGCTTGGTATCGACAGTCGATAATTCACCCCTCCACTTT
few	NA	TRBV5-1	TRBJ2-1	CASSTTASSYNEQFF	TGCGCCAGCAGCACGACAGCGAGCTCCTACAATGAGCAGTTCTTC
NA	NA	TRBV12-5	TRBJ1-5	CASGFRDLLGNSNQPQHF	TGTGCTAGTGGTTTCCGGGACTTACTGGGAAATAGCAATCAGCCCCAGCATTTT
NA	TRBD2	TRBV7-3	TRBJ2-3	CASSPGLAGGPADTQYF	TGTGCCAGCAGCCCGGGACTAGCGGGAGGGCCCGCAGATACGCAGTATTTT
NA	TRBD2	TRBV4-1	TRBJ2-7	CASSQVPWTSGIGAYEQYF	TGCGCCAGCAGCCAAGTTCCGTGGACTAGCGGGATAGGGGCCTACGAGCAGTACTTC
NA	NA	TRBV19	TRBJ1-2	CASSSLKTGTTNYGYTF	TGTGCCAGTAGTTCTCTTAAAACCGGGACAACGAACTATGGCTACACCTTC
NA	TRBD1	TRBV30	TRBJ2-7	CAWSRDRHSYEQYF	TGTGCCTGGAGCCGGGACAGACACTCCTACGAGCAGTACTTC
few	NA	TRBV12-3/TRBV12-4	TRBJ1-4	CASSLLGFEKLFF	TGTGCCAGCAGTTTACTAGGATTTGAAAAACTGTTTTTT
few	TRBD2	TRBV7-9	TRBJ2-1	CASSAGLAWGNEQFF	TGTGCCAGCAGCGCGGGACTAGCCTGGGGCAATGAGCAGTTCTTC
NA	TRBD1	TRBV24-1	TRBJ2-7	CATSGGTGSFYEQYF	TGTGCCACCAGTGGTGGGACAGGGTCTTTCTACGAGCAGTACTTC
NA	NA	TRBV19	TRBJ1-5	CASSRREGYSNQPQHF	TGTGCCAGTAGCCGTCGGGAGGGCTATAGCAATCAGCCCCAGCATTTT
NA	TRBD1	TRBV7-9	TRBJ1-1	CASSYWTGEDTEAFF	TGTGCCAGCAGCTATTGGACAGGGGAGGACACTGAAGCTTTCTTT